This T cell receptor (beta chain) stems from a study of CD8 T cells in Susac syndrome. The CDR3 has 16 amino acids. Looked up from germline, CDR1 is MDHEN and CDR2 is SYDVKM. V was trimmed by 2 bases and J by 2 bases, leaving 13 bases between them. It was with random hexamers that roughly 0.45 to 1 ug RNA was reverse transcribed. Using its own MiXCR run on the immunoSEQ multiplex PCR reads, TCRdb lists one record per CDR3 protein. The sample includes around 150,000 distinct CDR3 sequences, approximately 96% of them seen just once. This clonotype was obtained from a human donor in good health. The rearrangement joins TRBV28 to TRBJ1-5; D gene uncertain. Sequencing was carried out using CD4+ T cells from PBMCs. The CDR3 protein is CASSLGGPRGNQPQHF. The CDR3 region has the DNA TGTGCCAGCAGTTTAGGAGGTCCGAGGGGCAATCAGCCCCAGCATTTT.